This T cell receptor beta chain was retrieved from a study of vaccination and CD4 T cells after COVID-19. The wider study: Six males and four females, two Hispanic, made up the convalescents. The post-vaccine samples came a median roughly 79 days after dose two (range 14 to 241).

Treatment defined: roughly ten-day PBMC culture with coronavirus spike peptide pools or control peptides (ViraFEST assay). The Oncomine TCR Beta short-read assay generated sequence data from the DNA of cultured CD4+ T cells. Genomic DNA was taken out of cultured CD4+ T cells by extraction. TCRdb analysed the PCR reads with MiXCR anew, one entry per CDR3 protein. The sample consists of roughly 13,000 distinct CDR3 sequences, roughly 21% of them appearing once. This clonotype rates as medium-sized. Its antigen is not identified. This CDR3 comprises 15 residues. Trimming stripped 0 bases from V and 7 bases from J, with 13 bases between. Per germline, CDR1 DFQATT and CDR2 SNEGSKA (reference sequence).

The receptor was derived from a human donor with COVID-19. The sample comprised cultured CD4+ T cells from blood. The chain joins TRBV20-1 to TRBJ1-6; D is perhaps TRBD1 (6 bases). CDR3 in amino acids: CSAREGGERNSPLHF. The CDR3 nucleotides read TGCAGTGCTAGAGAAGGGGGGGAAAGGAATTCACCCCTCCACTTT.